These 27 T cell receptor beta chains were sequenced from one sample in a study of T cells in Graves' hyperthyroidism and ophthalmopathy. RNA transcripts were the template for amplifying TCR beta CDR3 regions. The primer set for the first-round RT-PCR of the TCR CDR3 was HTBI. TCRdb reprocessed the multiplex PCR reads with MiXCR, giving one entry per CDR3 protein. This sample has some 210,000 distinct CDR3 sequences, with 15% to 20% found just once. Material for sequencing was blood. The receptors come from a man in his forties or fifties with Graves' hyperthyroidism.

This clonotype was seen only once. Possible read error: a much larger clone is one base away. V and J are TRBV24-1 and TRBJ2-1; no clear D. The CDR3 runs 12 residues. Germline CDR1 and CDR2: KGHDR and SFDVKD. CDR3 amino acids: CATSESCNEQFF. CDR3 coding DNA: TGTGCCACCAGTGAATCCTGCAATGAGCAGTTCTTC.

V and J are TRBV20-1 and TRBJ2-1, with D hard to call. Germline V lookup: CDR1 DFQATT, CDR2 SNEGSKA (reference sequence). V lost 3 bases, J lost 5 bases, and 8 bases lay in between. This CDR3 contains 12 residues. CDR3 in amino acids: CSASTDDNEQFF. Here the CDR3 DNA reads TGCAGTGCTAGCACGGATGACAATGAGCAGTTCTTC.

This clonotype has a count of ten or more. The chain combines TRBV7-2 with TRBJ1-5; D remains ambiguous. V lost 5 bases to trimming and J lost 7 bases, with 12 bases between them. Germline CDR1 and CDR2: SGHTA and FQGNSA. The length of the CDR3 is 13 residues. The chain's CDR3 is CASSPGGYQPQHF. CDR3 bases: TGTGCCAGCAGCCCTGGAGGGTACCAGCCCCAGCATTTT.

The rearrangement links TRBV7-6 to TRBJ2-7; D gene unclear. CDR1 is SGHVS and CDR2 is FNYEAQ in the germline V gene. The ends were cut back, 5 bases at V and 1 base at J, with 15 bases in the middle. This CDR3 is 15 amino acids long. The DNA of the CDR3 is TGTGCCAGCAGCCTCTCCTCCGGGTTATCCTACGAGCAGTACTTC. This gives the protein CASSLSSGLSYEQYF.

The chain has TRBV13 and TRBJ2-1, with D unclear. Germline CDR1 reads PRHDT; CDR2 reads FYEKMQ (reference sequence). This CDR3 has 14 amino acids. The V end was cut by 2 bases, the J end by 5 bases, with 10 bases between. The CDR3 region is CASSLLAADNEQFF. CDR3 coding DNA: TGTGCCAGCAGCTTACTGGCTGCGGACAATGAGCAGTTCTTC.

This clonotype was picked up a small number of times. The CDR3 DNA reads TGCGCCAGCAGTTATCACAGGGGCGATATCTCCTACGAGCAGTACTTC. This translates into CASSYHRGDISYEQYF. The chain carries TRBV10-2 and TRBJ2-7; TRBD1 agrees at 7 bases. CDR3 length: 16 residues. Looked up from germline, CDR1 is WSHSY and CDR2 is SAAADI. Trimming took 5 bases from V and 0 from J; bases not matched to a gene: 10.

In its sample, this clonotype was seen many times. As DNA, the CDR3 is TGTGCCAGCGGCCCATCGGGGAAAACTGAAGCTTTCTTT. The encoded protein is CASGPSGKTEAFF. The chain couples TRBV12-3 or TRBV12-4 to TRBJ1-1; D gene unclear. There are 13 residues in the CDR3. V was shortened by 8 bases and J by 5 bases, with 15 bases between the two germline ends.

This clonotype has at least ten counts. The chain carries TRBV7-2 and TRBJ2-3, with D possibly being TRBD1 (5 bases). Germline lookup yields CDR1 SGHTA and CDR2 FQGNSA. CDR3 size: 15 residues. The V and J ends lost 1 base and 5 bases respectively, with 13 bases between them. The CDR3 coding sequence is TGTGCCAGCAGCTTAGTGGGGCTAAGGCTAGATACGCAGTATTTT. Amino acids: CASSLVGLRLDTQYF. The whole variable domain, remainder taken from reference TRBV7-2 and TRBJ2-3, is GAGVSQSPSNKVTEKGKDVELRCDPISGHTALYWYRQSLGQGLEFLIYFQGNSAPDKSGLPSDRFSAERTGGSVSTLTIQRTQQEDSAVYLCASSLVGLRLDTQYFGPGTRLTVL.

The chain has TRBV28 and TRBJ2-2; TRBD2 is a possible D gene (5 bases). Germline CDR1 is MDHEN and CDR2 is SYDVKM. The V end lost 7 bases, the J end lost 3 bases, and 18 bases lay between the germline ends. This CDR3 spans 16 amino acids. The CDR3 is CASTRPGNYYTGELFF. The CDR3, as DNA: TGTGCCAGCACCCGCCCGGGGAATTATTACACCGGGGAGCTGTTTTTT.

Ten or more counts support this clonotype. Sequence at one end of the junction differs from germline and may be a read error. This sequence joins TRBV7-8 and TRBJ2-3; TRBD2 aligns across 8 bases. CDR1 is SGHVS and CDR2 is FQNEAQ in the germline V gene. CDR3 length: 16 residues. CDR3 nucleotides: TGTGCCAGCAGATTAGGATTAGGCGGGAGGACAGATACGCAGTATTTT. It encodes CASRLGLGGRTDTQYF.

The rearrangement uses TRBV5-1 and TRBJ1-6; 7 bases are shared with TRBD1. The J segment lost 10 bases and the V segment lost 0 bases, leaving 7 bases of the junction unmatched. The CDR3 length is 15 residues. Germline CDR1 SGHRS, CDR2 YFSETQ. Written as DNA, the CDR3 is TGCGCCAGCAGCTTGGATGAGGGGGCTGGATCACCCCTCCACTTT. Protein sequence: CASSLDEGAGSPLHF.

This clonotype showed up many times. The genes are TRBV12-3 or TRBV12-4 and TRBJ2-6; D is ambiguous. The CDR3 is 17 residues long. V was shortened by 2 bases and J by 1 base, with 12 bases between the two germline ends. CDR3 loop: CASSLNPHRSGANVLTF. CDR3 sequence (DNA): TGTGCCAGCAGTTTAAACCCACACAGATCTGGGGCCAACGTCCTGACTTTC.

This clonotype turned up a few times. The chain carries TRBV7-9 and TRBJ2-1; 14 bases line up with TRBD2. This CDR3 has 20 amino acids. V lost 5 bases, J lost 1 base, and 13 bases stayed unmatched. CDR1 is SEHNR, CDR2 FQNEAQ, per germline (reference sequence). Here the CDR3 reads CASSRRQGLAGAGSYNEQFF. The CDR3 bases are TGTGCCAGCAGCCGCAGGCAGGGACTAGCGGGAGCGGGTTCCTACAATGAGCAGTTCTTC.

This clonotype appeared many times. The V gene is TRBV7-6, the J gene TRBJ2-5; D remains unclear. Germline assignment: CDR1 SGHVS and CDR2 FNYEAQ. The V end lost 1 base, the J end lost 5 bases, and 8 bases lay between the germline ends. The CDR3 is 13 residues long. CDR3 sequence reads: CASSLVRRETQYF. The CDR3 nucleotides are TGTGCCAGCAGCTTAGTTAGGCGTGAGACCCAGTACTTC.

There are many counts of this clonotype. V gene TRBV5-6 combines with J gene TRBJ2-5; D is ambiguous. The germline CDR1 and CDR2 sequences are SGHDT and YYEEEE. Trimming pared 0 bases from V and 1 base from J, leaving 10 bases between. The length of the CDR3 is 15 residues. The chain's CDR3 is CASSLVRSFQETQYF. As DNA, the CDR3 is TGTGCCAGCAGCTTGGTTCGATCATTCCAAGAGACCCAGTACTTC.

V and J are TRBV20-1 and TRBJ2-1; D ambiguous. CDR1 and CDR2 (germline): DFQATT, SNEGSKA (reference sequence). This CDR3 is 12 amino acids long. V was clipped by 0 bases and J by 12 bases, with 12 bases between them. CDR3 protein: CSARDALRVQFF. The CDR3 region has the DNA TGCAGTGCTAGAGATGCACTCCGGGTGCAGTTCTTC.

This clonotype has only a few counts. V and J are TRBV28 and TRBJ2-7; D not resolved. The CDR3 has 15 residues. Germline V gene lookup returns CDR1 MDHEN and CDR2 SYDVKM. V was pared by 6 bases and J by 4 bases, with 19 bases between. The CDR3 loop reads CASSPDQSLFYEQYF. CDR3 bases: TGTGCCAGCAGCCCAGACCAGTCCCTTTTTTACGAGCAGTACTTC.

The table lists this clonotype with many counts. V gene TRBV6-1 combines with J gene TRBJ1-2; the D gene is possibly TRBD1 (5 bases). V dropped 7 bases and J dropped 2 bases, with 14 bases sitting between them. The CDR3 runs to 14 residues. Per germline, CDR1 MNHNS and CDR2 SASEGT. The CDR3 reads CASKMGGVNYGYTF. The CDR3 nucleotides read TGTGCCAGCAAGATGGGAGGGGTGAACTATGGCTACACCTTC.

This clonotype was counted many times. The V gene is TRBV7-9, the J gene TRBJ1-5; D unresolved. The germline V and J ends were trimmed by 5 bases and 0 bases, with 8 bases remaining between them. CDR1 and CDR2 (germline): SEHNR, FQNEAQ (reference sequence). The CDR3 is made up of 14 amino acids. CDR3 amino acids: CASSGDYSNQPQHF. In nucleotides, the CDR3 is TGTGCCAGCAGCGGAGACTATAGCAATCAGCCCCAGCATTTT.

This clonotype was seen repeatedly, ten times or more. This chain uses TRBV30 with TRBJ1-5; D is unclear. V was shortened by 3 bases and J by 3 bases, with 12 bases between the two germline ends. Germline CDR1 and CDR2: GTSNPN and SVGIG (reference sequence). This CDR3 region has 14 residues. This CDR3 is CAWRPGSFNQPQHF. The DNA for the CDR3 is TGTGCCTGGAGACCGGGCTCTTTCAATCAGCCCCAGCATTTT.

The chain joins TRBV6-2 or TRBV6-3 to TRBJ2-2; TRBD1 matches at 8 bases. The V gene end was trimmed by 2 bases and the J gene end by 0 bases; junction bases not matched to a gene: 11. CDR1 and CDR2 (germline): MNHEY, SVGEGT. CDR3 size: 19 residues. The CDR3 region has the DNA TGTGCCAGCAGTTACCTCGTTCGTTCGGACAGGGCGAACACCGGGGAGCTGTTTTTT. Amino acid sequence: CASSYLVRSDRANTGELFF.

The CDR3 is CASRMYEKLFF. The CDR3 region has the DNA TGTGCCAGTAGAATGTATGAAAAACTGTTTTTT. The chain links TRBV19 to TRBJ1-4, with D uncertain. The germline V and J ends were trimmed by 6 bases and 6 bases, with 5 bases remaining between them. Germline CDR1 reads LNHDA; CDR2 reads SQIVND (reference sequence). This CDR3 has 11 residues.

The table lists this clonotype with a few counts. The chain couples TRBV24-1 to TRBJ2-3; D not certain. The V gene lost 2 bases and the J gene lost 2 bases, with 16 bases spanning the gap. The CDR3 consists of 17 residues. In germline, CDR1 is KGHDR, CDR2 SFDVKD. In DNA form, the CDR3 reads TGTGCCACCAGTGATTCACGACCAGAGGAAGCCACAGATACGCAGTATTTT. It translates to CATSDSRPEEATDTQYF.

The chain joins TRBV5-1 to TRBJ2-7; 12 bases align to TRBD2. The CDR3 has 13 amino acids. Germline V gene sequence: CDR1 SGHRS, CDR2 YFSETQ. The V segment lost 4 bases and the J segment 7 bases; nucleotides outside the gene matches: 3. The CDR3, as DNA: TGCGCCAGCAGCCTAGGACTAGCGGGGGAGCAGTACTTC. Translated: CASSLGLAGEQYF.

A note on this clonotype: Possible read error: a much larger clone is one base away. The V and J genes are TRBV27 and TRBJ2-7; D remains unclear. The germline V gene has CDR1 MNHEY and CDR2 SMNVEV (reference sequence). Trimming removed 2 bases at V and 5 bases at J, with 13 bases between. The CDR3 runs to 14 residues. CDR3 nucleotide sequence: TGTGCCAGCAGTTTAAGGCGGTACGGCGACGAGCAGTACTTC. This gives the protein CASSLRRYGDEQYF.

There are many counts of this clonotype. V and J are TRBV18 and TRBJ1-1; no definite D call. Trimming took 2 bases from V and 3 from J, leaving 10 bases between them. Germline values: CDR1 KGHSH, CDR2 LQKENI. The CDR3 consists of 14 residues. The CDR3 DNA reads TGTGCCAGCTCACCAATCGGCATTGACACTGAAGCTTTCTTT. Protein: CASSPIGIDTEAFF.

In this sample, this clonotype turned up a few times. The CDR3 nucleotides are TGTGCCAGCAGTGTTGGCCCTAATGAAAAACTGTTTTTT. Amino acid sequence: CASSVGPNEKLFF. The rearrangement joins TRBV6-1 to TRBJ1-4; D unclear. The CDR3 runs 13 residues. Trimming removed 4 bases from V and 3 bases from J, with 6 bases in between. In germline, CDR1 is MNHNS, CDR2 SASEGT.